The 3 T cell receptor beta chains listed next were all sequenced from one sample in a study of OX40 agonist ivuxolimab in advanced cancers. This table comes from immunoSEQ multiplex PCR, and its TCRdb copy is limited to in-frame clones, with some not included. The data hold approximately 70,000 clones, with 88% observed a single time. The specimen was CD4+ or CD8+ T cells sorted from blood, collected in a trial of the OX40 agonist ivuxolimab. All receptors come from an adult with an advanced solid tumor such as melanoma, head and neck, liver or kidney cancer.

The J gene is TRBJ1-1, the V gene TRBV5-1; D is possibly TRBD1 (6 bases). The CDR3 has 15 residues. V lost 4 bases and J lost 4, with 17 bases in between. The V gene's germline CDR1 is SGHRS and CDR2 YFSETQ. DNA of the CDR3: TGCGCCAGCAGCCCGGGGGGCAGGGCCGCCACTGAAGCTTTCTTT. It codes for CASSPGGRAATEAFF. The variable domain in full, with the rest retrieved from reference TRBV5-1 and TRBJ1-1, is KAGVTQTPRYLIKTRGQQVTLSCSPISGHRSVSWYQQTPGQGLQFLFEYFSETQRNKGNFPGRFSGRQFSNSRSEMNVSTLELGDSALYLCASSPGGRAATEAFFGQGTRLTVV.

The chain has TRBV12-5 and TRBJ1-1; possibly TRBD1 for D (5 bases). CDR3 length: 13 amino acids. Germline loops: CDR1 LGHNT, CDR2 FRNRAP. Trimming took 5 bases from V and 1 from J, leaving 8 bases between them. CDR3 residues: CASGRGENTEAFF. The CDR3 nucleotides are TGTGCTAGTGGTAGGGGAGAGAACACTGAAGCTTTCTTT.

This chain links TRBV18 with TRBJ2-3; D is perhaps TRBD2 (6 bases). CDR3 length equals 14 residues. Trimming pared 6 bases from V and 4 bases from J, leaving 14 bases between. CDR1 and CDR2 from the germline V gene are KGHSH and LQKENI. The CDR3 here is CASSWGDGADTQYF. The CDR3 nucleotides read TGTGCCAGCTCCTGGGGGGATGGAGCAGATACGCAGTATTTT.